A single sample gave rise to the 17 T cell receptor beta chains below, sequenced in a study of cytomegalovirus exposure and HLA in healthy donors. The PCR made use of 60 Vbeta and 13 Jbeta primers. Assay: immunoSEQ multiplex PCR; the TCRdb copy retains only in-frame clones and omits some. The sample contains 65,000 to 85,000 clones, 77% of which appear only once. The sample taken for sequencing was PBMCs. These receptors were collected from a man in his forties or fifties in good health and CMV-seropositive.

The chain joins TRBV11-3 to TRBJ2-3, with D uncertain. V lost 2 bases and J 4 bases, leaving 4 bases between the germline ends. CDR3 length: 12 residues. Germline V gene lookup returns CDR1 SGHNT and CDR2 YENEEA. CDR3 in amino acids: CASSLTPDTQYF. CDR3 bases: TGTGCCAGCAGCTTAACTCCAGATACGCAGTATTTT.

This chain uses TRBV7-9 with TRBJ1-2; 8 positions match TRBD1. From germline, CDR1 is SEHNR and CDR2 FQNEAQ (reference sequence). V trimming: 2 bases; J trimming: 5 bases; junction bases outside the gene matches: 10. The CDR3 loop spans 16 amino acids. In DNA form, the CDR3 reads TGTGCCAGCAGCTTAACCCCAGGGACAGGAATATATGGCTACACCTTC. Translating gives CASSLTPGTGIYGYTF. Filled out from reference TRBV7-9 and TRBJ1-2, the complete variable domain reads DTGVSQNPRHKITKRGQNVTFRCDPISEHNRLYWYRQTLGQGPEFLTYFQNEAQLEKSRLLSDRFSAERPKGSFSTLEIQRTEQGDSAMYLCASSLTPGTGIYGYTFGSGTRLTVV.

In its sample, this clone was seen once. J is TRBJ2-7 and V is TRBV7-2; TRBD1 agrees at 9 bases. The CDR3 extends over 14 amino acids. Trimming removed 5 bases from V and 2 bases from J; junction bases left unmatched: 4. Germline V CDR1 and CDR2: SGHTA, FQGNSA. CDR3 DNA: TGTGCCAGCAGCCCGGGACAGGGACCCTACGAGCAGTACTTC. Amino acids: CASSPGQGPYEQYF.

The rearrangement links TRBV6-1 to TRBJ2-7; 13 bases fit TRBD2. J gave up 4 bases and V 6 bases, and 3 bases lay outside the gene matches. The CDR3 contains 14 residues. Germline V gene sequence: CDR1 MNHNS, CDR2 SASEGT. The CDR3: CASRRTSGSYEQYF. In DNA form, the CDR3 reads TGTGCCAGCAGGAGGACTAGCGGGAGTTACGAGCAGTACTTC.

J is TRBJ1-5 and V is TRBV6-5; D is ambiguous. The CDR3 length is 13 residues. Germline CDR1 reads MNHEY; CDR2 reads SVGAGI. Trimming shortened V by 6 bases and J by 6 bases, and 12 bases separated the two germline ends. Written as DNA, the CDR3 is TGTGCCAGCAGCCCCCTCGGGAGTCAGCCCCAGCATTTT. It translates to CASSPLGSQPQHF.

This clone was counted between two and nine times. The chain joins TRBV13 to TRBJ2-5; 8 bases agree with TRBD1. This CDR3 spans 13 amino acids. Germline V lookup: CDR1 PRHDT, CDR2 FYEKMQ (reference sequence). Trimming took 6 bases from V and 3 from J; bases not matched to a gene: 3. Written as DNA, the CDR3 is TGTGCCAGCAGGGACAGGGCGAAAGAGACCCAGTACTTC. The encoded protein is CASRDRAKETQYF. The whole variable domain, filled in from reference TRBV13 and TRBJ2-5, reads AAGVIQSPRHLIKEKRETATLKCYPIPRHDTVYWYQQGPGQDPQFLISFYEKMQSDKGSIPDRFSAQQFSDYHSELNMSSLELGDSALYFCASRDRAKETQYFGPGTRLLVL.

This clone has more than one count but fewer than ten. The rearrangement uses TRBV25-1 and TRBJ2-1; 8 bases map to TRBD2. V dropped 4 bases and J dropped 8; count of bases not matched to a gene: 13. The CDR3 spans 16 residues. The germline gives CDR1 MGHDK, CDR2 SYGVNS. For the CDR3, the DNA is TGTGCCAGCAGTGGGTCGCGGGGCGGGAGGATTGATGAGCAGTTCTTC. It encodes CASSGSRGGRIDEQFF.

The chain has TRBV7-2 and TRBJ1-2; the D gene is possibly TRBD1 (6 bases). Trimming cost V 4 bases and J 2 bases, with 11 bases left between them. Germline V gene sequence: CDR1 SGHTA, CDR2 FQGNSA. The CDR3 extends over 14 amino acids. The CDR3 is CASSYQQGNYGYTF. Here the CDR3 DNA reads TGTGCCAGCAGCTACCAACAGGGAAACTATGGCTACACCTTC.

This clone was observed once. The V and J genes are TRBV10-3 and TRBJ2-3, with D tentatively TRBD2 (6 bases). CDR1 is ENHRY, CDR2 SYGVKD, per germline. The CDR3 spans 13 residues. V was pared by 8 bases and J by 3 bases, with 12 bases between. CDR3 region: CAIGGSGTDTQYF. The CDR3 coding sequence is TGTGCCATCGGGGGGAGTGGTACAGATACGCAGTATTTT.

This clone was observed a handful of times. The chain employs TRBV15 and TRBJ2-3; D is undetermined. In germline, CDR1 is LNHNV, CDR2 YYDKDF (reference sequence). There are 16 residues in the CDR3. V lost 2 bases to trimming and J lost 2 bases, with 14 bases between them. As DNA, the CDR3 is TGTGCCACCAGCAGATTATTTGCTTCCTACACAGATACGCAGTATTTT. Translation gives CATSRLFASYTDTQYF.

The rearrangement uses TRBV27 and TRBJ2-7, with unresolved D. V was pared by 1 base and J by 2 bases, with 9 bases between. The CDR3 is 14 amino acids. Germline V gene sequence: CDR1 MNHEY, CDR2 SMNVEV (reference sequence). CDR3 loop: CASSLFSPTYEQYF. The CDR3 DNA follows: TGTGCCAGCAGTTTATTCTCACCTACCTACGAGCAGTACTTC.

Remarks on this clone: One junction end does not reproduce the germline sequence, and a read error may be involved. V and J are TRBV23-1 and TRBJ2-6, with TRBD1 matching over 11 bases. TRBV23-1 is an ORF for which the function is uncertain. The CDR3 has 18 residues. The CDR3 DNA reads as TGCGCCAGCAGTCAAAAGGGGACAGGGGGATTGAGGGCCAACGGCCTGACTTTC. Its translation is CASSQKGTGGLRANGLTF.

The chain carries TRBV19 and TRBJ2-1; 11 positions match TRBD2. V was pared by 6 bases and J by 14 bases, with 9 bases of the junction left unmatched. From germline, CDR1 is LNHDA and CDR2 SQIVND (reference sequence). This CDR3 has 13 amino acids. The CDR3 reads CASSPTSGRGKFF. CDR3 nucleotide sequence: TGTGCCAGTAGCCCCACTAGCGGGAGAGGGAAGTTCTTC.

The chain combines TRBV27 with TRBJ1-1, with 7 bases fitting TRBD1. Trimming cost V 6 bases and J 4 bases; bases outside gene matches: 8. The germline V gene encodes CDR1 MNHEY and CDR2 SMNVEV (reference sequence). The CDR3 is 14 residues long. The CDR3 reads CASRDREKGTEAFF. The CDR3 bases are TGTGCCAGCAGAGACAGGGAGAAGGGCACTGAAGCTTTCTTT.

This chain uses TRBV11-3 with TRBJ2-7; D might be TRBD2 (6 bases). The CDR3 loop spans 14 amino acids. Germline values: CDR1 SGHNT, CDR2 YENEEA. The V gene lost 1 base and the J gene lost 3 bases, with 10 bases spanning the gap. In DNA form, the CDR3 reads TGTGCCAGCAGCTTAGGGGGGGTGGGCTACGAGCAGTACTTC. Its protein is CASSLGGVGYEQYF. The whole variable domain, filled in from reference TRBV11-3 and TRBJ2-7, reads EAGVVQSPRYKIIEKKQPVAFWCNPISGHNTLYWYLQNLGQGPELLIRYENEEAVDDSQLPKDRFSAERLKGVDSTLKIQPAELGDSAVYLCASSLGGVGYEQYFGPGTRLTVT.

The V call is TRBV7-2, the J call TRBJ1-4; 9 positions match TRBD1. Trimming cost V 7 bases and J 2 bases; bases outside gene matches: 5. CDR1 is SGHTA, CDR2 FQGNSA, per germline. The CDR3 length is 15 residues. The CDR3 region has the DNA TGTGCCAGCATGGACAGGGGTACTACTAATGAAAAACTGTTTTTT. Protein product: CASMDRGTTNEKLFF. Full variable domain (rest looked up from reference TRBV7-2 and TRBJ1-4): GAGVSQSPSNKVTEKGKDVELRCDPISGHTALYWYRQSLGQGLEFLIYFQGNSAPDKSGLPSDRFSAERTGGSVSTLTIQRTQQEDSAVYLCASMDRGTTNEKLFFGSGTQLSVL.

This clone showed up just a few times. The chain carries TRBV5-4 and TRBJ2-1, with D unresolved. This CDR3 is 13 amino acids long. Trimming cost V 1 base and J 6 bases, with 8 bases left between them. Germline CDR1 is SGHNT and CDR2 is YYREEE (reference sequence). The CDR3 spells CASSLYPRNEQFF. CDR3 DNA sequence: TGTGCCAGCAGCTTGTATCCTCGCAATGAGCAGTTCTTC.